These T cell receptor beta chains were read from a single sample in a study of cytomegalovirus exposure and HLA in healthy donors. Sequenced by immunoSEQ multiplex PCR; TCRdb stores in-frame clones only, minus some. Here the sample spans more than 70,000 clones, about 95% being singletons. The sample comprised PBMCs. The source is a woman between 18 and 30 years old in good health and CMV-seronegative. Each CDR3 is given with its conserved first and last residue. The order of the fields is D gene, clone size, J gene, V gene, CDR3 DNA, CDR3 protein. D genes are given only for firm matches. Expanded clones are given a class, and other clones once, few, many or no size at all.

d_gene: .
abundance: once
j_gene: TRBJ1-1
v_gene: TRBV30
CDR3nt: TGTGCCTGGAGTGGTGTAAGGGGCCGAACTGAAGCTTTCTTT
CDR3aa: CAWSGVRGRTEAFF

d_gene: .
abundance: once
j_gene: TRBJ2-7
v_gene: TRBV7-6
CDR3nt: TGTGCCAGCAGCCAAGACAACTACGAGCAGTACTTC
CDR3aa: CASSQDNYEQYF

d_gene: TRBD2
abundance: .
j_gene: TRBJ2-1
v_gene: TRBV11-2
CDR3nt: TGTGCCAGCAGCTTAACCCCCGCGGGGGGGGTGGGGAATGAGCAGTTCTTC
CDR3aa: CASSLTPAGGVGNEQFF

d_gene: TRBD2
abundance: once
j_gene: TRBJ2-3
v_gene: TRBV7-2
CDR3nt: TGTGCCAGCAGCTTAGAGGGACTAGCCGGTGATACGCAGTATTTT
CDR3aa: CASSLEGLAGDTQYF

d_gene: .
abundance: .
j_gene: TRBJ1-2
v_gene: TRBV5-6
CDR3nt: TGTGCCAGCAGCTCAAGAGACAGTACTAACTATGGCTACACCTTC
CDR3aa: CASSSRDSTNYGYTF

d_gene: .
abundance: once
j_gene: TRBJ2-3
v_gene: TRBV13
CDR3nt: TGTGCCAGCAGCCAAGCAGGTCTGAAGCCAGATACGCAGTATTTT
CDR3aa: CASSQAGLKPDTQYF

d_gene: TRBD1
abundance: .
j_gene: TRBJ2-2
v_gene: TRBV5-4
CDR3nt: TGTGCCAGCAGCTTAACAGGGGGGAACACCGGGGAGCTGTTTTTT
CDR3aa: CASSLTGGNTGELFF

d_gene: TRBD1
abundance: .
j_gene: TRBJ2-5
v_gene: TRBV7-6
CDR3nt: TGTGCCAGCAGCCTATACCTAGCCCGACAGGGAAGAGAGACCCAGTACTTC
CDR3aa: CASSLYLARQGRETQYF

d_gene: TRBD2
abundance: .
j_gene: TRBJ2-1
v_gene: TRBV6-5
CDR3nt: TGTGCCAGCAGTTACTCGAGCGGGGGGCCGTACAATGAGCAGTTCTTC
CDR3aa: CASSYSSGGPYNEQFF

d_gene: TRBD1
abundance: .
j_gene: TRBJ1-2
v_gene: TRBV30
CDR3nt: TGTGCCTGGAGTGTACTAGGACAGGGGCCTAACTATGGCTACACCTTC
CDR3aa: CAWSVLGQGPNYGYTF

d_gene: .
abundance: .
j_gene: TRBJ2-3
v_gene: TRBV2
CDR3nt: TGTGCCAGCAGCAAAAGGGGCGGGATGACAGATACGCAGTATTTT
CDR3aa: CASSKRGGMTDTQYF

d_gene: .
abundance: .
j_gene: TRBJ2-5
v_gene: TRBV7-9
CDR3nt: TGTGCCAGCAGTCACCCCGGGTCTCGGGAGACCCAGTACTTC
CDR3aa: CASSHPGSRETQYF

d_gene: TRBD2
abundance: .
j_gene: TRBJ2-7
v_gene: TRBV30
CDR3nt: TGTGCCTGGAGTTCCGGGACTAGGAGCTCCTACGAGCAGTACTTC
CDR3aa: CAWSSGTRSSYEQYF

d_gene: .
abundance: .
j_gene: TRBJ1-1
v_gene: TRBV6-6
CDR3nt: TGTGCCAGCGATAAAAGGGGTCCGAACACTGAAGCTTTCTTT
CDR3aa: CASDKRGPNTEAFF

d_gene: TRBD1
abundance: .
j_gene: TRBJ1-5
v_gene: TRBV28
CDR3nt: TGTGCCAGCAGTTTAAGTGGGACAGGGGGCAATCAGCCCCAGCATTTT
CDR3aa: CASSLSGTGGNQPQHF

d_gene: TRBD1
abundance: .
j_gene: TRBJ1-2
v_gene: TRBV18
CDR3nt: TGTGCCAGCTCACAATCCGGGACAGACAACTATGGCTACACCTTC
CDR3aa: CASSQSGTDNYGYTF

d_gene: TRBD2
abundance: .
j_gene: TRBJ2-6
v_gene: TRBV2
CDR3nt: TGTGCCAGCAGTGACGGGGGGGCCCGGGCCAACGTCCTGACTTTC
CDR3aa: CASSDGGARANVLTF

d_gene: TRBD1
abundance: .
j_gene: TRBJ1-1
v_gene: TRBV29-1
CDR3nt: TGCAGCGTTGAAGATACAGGGGGATCGACTGAAGCTTTCTTT
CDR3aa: CSVEDTGGSTEAFF

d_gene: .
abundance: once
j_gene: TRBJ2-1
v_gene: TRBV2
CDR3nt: TGTGCCAGCAGTGGCGCCTTGGCGGGTAGAAACAATGAGCAGTTCTTC
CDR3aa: CASSGALAGRNNEQFF

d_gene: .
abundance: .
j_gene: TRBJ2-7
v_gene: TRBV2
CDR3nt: TGTGCCAGCAGTTCGGGACAAATCTACGAGCAGTACTTC
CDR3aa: CASSSGQIYEQYF

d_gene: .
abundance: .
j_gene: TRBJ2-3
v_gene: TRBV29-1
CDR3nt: TGCAGCGTTGACAGGACAGATACGCAGTATTTT
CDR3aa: CSVDRTDTQYF

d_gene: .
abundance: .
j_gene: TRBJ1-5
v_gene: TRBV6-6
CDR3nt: TGTGCCACGGGGATAAATCAGCCCCAGCATTTT
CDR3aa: CATGINQPQHF

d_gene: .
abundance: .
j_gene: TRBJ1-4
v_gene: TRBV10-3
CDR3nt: TGTGCCATCAGTGTACAGGGCAATGAAAAACTGTTTTTT
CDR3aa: CAISVQGNEKLFF

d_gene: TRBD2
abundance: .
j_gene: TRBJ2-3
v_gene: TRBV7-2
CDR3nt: TGTGCCAGCAGCTTCGGACTAGCGGCCGATACGCAGTATTTT
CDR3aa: CASSFGLAADTQYF

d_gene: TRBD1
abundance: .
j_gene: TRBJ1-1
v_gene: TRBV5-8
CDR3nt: TGTGCCAGCAGAAACGACAGGGGGGTCCAAGGAGCTTTCTTT
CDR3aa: CASRNDRGVQGAFF

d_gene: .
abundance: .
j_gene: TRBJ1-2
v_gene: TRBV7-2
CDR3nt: TGTGCCAGCAGCTTAGGGATCGGGGAAAACTATGGCTACACCTTC
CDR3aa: CASSLGIGENYGYTF

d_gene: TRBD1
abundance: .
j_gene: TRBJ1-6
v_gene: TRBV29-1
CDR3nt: TGCAGCGTTCAGACAGGGGGCGATTCACCCCTCCACTTT
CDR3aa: CSVQTGGDSPLHF

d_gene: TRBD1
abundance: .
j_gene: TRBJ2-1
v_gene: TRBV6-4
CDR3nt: TGTGCCAGCAGTCTGGACAGGGGAGCATCCAATGAGCAGTTCTTC
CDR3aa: CASSLDRGASNEQFF

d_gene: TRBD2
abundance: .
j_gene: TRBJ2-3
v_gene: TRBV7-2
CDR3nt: TGTGCCAGCAGCCGGCTAGCGGGAGGGCCTAAAGATACGCAGTATTTT
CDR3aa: CASSRLAGGPKDTQYF

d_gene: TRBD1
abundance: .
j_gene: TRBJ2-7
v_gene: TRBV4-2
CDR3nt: TGTGCCAGCAGCCCGGACAGGGTAAACGAGCAGTACTTC
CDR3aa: CASSPDRVNEQYF

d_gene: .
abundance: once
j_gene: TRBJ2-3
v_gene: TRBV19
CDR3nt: TGTGCCAGTAGTATAGGTCCGACAGATACGCAGTATTTT
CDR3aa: CASSIGPTDTQYF

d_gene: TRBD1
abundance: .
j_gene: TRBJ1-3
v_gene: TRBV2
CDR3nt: TGTGCCAGCATTGAAGCTAGGGGGCGTGGAAACACCATATATTTT
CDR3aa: CASIEARGRGNTIYF

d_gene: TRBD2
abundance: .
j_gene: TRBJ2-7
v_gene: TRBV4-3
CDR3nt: TGCGCCAGCAGCCAAGCCCGGGTAGCGGGGGTTCTCTACGAGCAGTACTTC
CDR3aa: CASSQARVAGVLYEQYF

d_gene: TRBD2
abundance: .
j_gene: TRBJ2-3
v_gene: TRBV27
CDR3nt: TGTGCCAGCAGTTTGGTCTTGAGCGGGGGCCTCCCGGATACGCAGTATTTT
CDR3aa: CASSLVLSGGLPDTQYF

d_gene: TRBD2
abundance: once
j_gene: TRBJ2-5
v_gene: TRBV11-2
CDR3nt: TGTGCCAGCAGCTTTCTTGCGGGGGGAGAGACCCAGTACTTC
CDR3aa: CASSFLAGGETQYF

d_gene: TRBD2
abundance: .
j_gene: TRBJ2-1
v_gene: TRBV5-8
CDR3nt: TGTGCCAGCAGCTTGGAGGCGACTAGCGGGATTGAGCAGTTCTTC
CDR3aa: CASSLEATSGIEQFF

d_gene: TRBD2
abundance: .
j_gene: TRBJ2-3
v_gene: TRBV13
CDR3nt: TGTGCCAGCAGCTTACGGGGGGGGAGGGATACGCAGTATTTT
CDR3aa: CASSLRGGRDTQYF

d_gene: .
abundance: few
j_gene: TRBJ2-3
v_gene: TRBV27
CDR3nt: TGTGCCAGCAGTTTATACGGGTACGGGGTCACAGATACGCAGTATTTT
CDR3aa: CASSLYGYGVTDTQYF

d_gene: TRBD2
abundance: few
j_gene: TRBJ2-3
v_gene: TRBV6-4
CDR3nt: TGTGCCAGCAGTACTCATAGCGGGGGAACAGATACGCAGTATTTT
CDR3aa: CASSTHSGGTDTQYF

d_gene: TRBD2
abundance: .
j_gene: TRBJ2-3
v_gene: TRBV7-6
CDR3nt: TGTGCCAGCAGCCCCCTAGCGGGAGGGACAGATACGCAGTATTTT
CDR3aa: CASSPLAGGTDTQYF

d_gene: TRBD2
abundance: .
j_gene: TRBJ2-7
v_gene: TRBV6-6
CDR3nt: TGTGCCAGCAGTGACCGGGACTACGCCTACGAGCAGTACTTC
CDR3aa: CASSDRDYAYEQYF

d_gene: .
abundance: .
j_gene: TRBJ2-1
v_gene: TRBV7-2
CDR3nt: TGTGCCAGCAGCTTAGGGGCCAATGAGCAGTTCTTC
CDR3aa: CASSLGANEQFF

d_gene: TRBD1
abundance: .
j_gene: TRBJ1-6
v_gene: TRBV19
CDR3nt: TGTGCCAGTAGTATCCCGGGACAGCTAAGTTTTAATTCACCCCTCCACTTT
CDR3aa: CASSIPGQLSFNSPLHF

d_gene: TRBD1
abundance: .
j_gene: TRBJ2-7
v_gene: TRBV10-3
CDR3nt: TGTGCCAGCGGACAGGGGTCCTACGAGCAGTACTTC
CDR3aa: CASGQGSYEQYF

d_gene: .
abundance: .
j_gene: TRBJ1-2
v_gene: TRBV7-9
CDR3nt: TGTGCCAGCAGCGTACCAGGGAACCCACCTAACTATGGCTACACCTTC
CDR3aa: CASSVPGNPPNYGYTF

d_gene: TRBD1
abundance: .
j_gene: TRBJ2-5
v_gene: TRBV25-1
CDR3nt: TGTGCCAGCGAGACAGGGCCTCAAGAGACCCAGTACTTC
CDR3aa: CASETGPQETQYF

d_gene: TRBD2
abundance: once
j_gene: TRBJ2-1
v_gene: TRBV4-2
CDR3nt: TGTGCCAGCAGCCACGGCGGGGGGGTACTTCCTGAGCAGTTCTTC
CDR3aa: CASSHGGGVLPEQFF

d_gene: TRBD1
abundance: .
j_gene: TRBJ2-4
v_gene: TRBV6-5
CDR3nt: TGTGCCAGCAGTTACTTAAAGGACAGGGTGAAGAACATTCAGTACTTC
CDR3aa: CASSYLKDRVKNIQYF

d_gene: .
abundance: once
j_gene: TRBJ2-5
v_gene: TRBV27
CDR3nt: TGTGCCAGCAGTTCTATTGGGTCAGGCCAAGAGACCCAGTACTTC
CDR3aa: CASSSIGSGQETQYF

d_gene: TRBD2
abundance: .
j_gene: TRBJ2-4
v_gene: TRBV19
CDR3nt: TGTGCCAGTAGGCTAGCGGGAGAGGACATTCAGTACTTC
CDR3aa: CASRLAGEDIQYF

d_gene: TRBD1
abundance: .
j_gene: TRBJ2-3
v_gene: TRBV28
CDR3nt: TGTGCCAGCAGTTTAGGGACAGGGGACACAGATACGCAGTATTTT
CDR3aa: CASSLGTGDTDTQYF

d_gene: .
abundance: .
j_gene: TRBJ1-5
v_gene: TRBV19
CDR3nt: TGTGCCAGTAGTGGCAGCAATCAGCCCCAGCATTTT
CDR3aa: CASSGSNQPQHF

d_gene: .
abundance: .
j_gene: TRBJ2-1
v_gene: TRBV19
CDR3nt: TGTGCCAGTAGTCCGGACTTCAATGAGCAGTTCTTC
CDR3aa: CASSPDFNEQFF

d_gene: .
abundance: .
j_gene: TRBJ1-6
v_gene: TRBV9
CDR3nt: TGTGCCAGCAGCGCCCTGGGGGGGGGCGGTTCACCCCTCCACTTT
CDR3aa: CASSALGGGGSPLHF

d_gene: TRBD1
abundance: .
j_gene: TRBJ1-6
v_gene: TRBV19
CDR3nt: TGTGCCAGTACCCCGACAGGGGGTAGGTCACCCCTCCACTTT
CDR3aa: CASTPTGGRSPLHF

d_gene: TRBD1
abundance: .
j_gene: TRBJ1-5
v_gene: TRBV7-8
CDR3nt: TGTGCCAGCAGAAGGGGGACAGGGATGTCGGGCAATCAGCCCCAGCATTTT
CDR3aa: CASRRGTGMSGNQPQHF

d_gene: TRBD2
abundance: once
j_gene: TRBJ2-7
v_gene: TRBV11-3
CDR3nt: TGTGCCAGCAGCTTAGGTCGCGGGGGCTACGAGCAGTACTTC
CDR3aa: CASSLGRGGYEQYF

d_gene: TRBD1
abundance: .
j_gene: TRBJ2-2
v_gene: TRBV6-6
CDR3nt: TGTGCCAGCAGTTCCGGACAGGCTTCGGGCACCGGGGAGCTGTTTTTT
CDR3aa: CASSSGQASGTGELFF

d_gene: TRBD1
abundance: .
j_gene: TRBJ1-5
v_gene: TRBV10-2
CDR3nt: TGCGCCAGCAGTGCGGCAGGGGGTTTCTTGCAGCCCCAGCATTTT
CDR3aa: CASSAAGGFLQPQHF